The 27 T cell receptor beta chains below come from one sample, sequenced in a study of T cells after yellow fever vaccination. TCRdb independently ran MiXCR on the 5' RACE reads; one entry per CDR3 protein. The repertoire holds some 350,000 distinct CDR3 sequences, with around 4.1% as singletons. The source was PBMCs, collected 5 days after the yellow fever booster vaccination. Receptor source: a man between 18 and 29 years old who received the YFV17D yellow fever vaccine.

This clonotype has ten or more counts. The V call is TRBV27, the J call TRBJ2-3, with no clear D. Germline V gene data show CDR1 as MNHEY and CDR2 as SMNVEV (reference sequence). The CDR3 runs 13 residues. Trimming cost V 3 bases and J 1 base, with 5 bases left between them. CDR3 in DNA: TGTGCCAGCAGTTTCAAGCGCACAGATACGCAGTATTTT. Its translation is CASSFKRTDTQYF.

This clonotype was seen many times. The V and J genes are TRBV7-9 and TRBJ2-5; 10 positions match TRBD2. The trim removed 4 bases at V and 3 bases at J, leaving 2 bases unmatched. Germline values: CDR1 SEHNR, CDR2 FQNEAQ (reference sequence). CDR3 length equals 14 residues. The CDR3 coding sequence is TGTGCCAGCAGCTCTAGCGGGGGCAAAGAGACCCAGTACTTC. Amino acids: CASSSSGGKETQYF.

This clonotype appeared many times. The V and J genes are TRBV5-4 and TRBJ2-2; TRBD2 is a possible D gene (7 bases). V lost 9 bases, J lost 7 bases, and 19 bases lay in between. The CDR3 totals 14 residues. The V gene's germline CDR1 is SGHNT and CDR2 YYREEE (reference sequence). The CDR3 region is CATQKGGADGELFF. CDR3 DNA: TGTGCCACCCAAAAAGGGGGGGCGGACGGGGAGCTGTTTTTT.

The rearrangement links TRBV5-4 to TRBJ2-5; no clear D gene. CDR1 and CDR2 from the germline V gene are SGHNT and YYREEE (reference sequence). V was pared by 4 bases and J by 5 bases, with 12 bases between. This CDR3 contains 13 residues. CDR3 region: CASSADNGETQYF. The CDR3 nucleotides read TGTGCCAGCAGCGCCGACAACGGGGAGACCCAGTACTTC.

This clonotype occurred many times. The DNA for the CDR3 is TGTGCCACCAGCAGACTTGGGACTAGCGTCGGGAGGACGCAGTATTTT. This sequence encodes CATSRLGTSVGRTQYF. The chain joins TRBV15 to TRBJ2-3, with TRBD2 identical over 10 bases. The CDR3 is 16 amino acids. The V segment lost 2 bases and the J segment 9 bases; nucleotides outside the gene matches: 11. Germline CDR1 is LNHNV and CDR2 is YYDKDF (reference sequence).

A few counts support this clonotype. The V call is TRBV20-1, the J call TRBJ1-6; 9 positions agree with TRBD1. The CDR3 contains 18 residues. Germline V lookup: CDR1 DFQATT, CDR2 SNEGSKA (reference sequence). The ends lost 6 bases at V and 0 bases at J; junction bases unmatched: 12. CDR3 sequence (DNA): TGCAGTGCCGGTCCGGGACAGGGCGCGAGCTCCTATAATTCACCCCTCCACTTT. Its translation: CSAGPGQGASSYNSPLHF.

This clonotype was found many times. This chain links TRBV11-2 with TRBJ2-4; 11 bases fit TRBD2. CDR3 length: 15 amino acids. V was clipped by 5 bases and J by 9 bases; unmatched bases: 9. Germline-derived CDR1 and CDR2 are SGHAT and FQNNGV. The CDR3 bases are TGTGCCAGCAGCGAAAATAGCGGGGGGGTCGGCATTCAGTACTTC. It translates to CASSENSGGVGIQYF.

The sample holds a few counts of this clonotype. CDR3 in DNA: TGTGCCAGCAGCCCCCTGGGCTCTGGAAACACCATATATTTT. As protein: CASSPLGSGNTIYF. V is TRBV4-2 and J is TRBJ1-3; unclear D gene. Trimming left V 4 bases short and J 0 bases short, with 7 bases between. CDR3 length: 14 amino acids. Germline CDR1 and CDR2: LGHNA and YNFKEQ.

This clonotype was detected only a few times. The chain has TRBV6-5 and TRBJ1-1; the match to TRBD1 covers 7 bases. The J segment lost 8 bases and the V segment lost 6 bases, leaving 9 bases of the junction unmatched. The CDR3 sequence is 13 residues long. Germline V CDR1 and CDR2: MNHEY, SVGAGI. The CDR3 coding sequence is TGTGCCAGCAGGTCGGGACAGCCATCCGAAGCTTTCTTT. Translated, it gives CASRSGQPSEAFF.

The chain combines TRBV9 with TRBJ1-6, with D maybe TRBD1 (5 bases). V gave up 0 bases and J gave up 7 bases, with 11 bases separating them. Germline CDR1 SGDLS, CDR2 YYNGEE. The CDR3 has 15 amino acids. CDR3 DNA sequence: TGTGCCAGCAGCGTAGGGGGGTCTGGAAATTCACCCCTCCACTTT. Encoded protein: CASSVGGSGNSPLHF. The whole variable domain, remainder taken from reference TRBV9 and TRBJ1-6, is DSGVTQTPKHLITATGQRVTLRCSPRSGDLSVYWYQQSLDQGLQFLIQYYNGEERAKGNILERFSAQQFPDLHSELNLSSLELGDSALYFCASSVGGSGNSPLHFGNGTRLTVT.

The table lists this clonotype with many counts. CDR3 sequence reads: CASSLSNTPGNTGELFF. CDR3 bases: TGTGCCAGCAGTTTATCCAATACCCCGGGGAACACCGGGGAGCTGTTTTTT. The chain carries TRBV27 and TRBJ2-2; no clear D gene. Germline CDR1 reads MNHEY; CDR2 reads SMNVEV (reference sequence). This CDR3 comprises 17 residues. The germline V and J ends were trimmed by 0 bases and 1 base, with 12 bases remaining between them.

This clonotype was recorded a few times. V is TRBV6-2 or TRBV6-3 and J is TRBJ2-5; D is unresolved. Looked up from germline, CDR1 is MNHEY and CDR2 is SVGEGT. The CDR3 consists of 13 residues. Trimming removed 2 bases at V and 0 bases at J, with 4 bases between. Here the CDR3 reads CASSYQDQETQYF. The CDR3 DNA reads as TGTGCCAGCAGTTACCAGGACCAAGAGACCCAGTACTTC.

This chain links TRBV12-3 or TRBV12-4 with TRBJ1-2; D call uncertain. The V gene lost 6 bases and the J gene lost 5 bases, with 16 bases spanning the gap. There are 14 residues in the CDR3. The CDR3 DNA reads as TGTGCCAGCAGCTCACTGGACGGGCAATATGGCTACACCTTC. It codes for CASSSLDGQYGYTF.

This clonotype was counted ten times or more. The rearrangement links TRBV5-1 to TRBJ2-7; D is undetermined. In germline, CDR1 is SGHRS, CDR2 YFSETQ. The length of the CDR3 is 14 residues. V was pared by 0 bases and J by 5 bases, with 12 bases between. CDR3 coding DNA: TGCGCCAGCAGCTTGGTCTCGGAGATACACGAGCAGTACTTC. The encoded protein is CASSLVSEIHEQYF. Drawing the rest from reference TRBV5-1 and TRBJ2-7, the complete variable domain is KAGVTQTPRYLIKTRGQQVTLSCSPISGHRSVSWYQQTPGQGLQFLFEYFSETQRNKGNFPGRFSGRQFSNSRSEMNVSTLELGDSALYLCASSLVSEIHEQYFGPGTRLTVT.

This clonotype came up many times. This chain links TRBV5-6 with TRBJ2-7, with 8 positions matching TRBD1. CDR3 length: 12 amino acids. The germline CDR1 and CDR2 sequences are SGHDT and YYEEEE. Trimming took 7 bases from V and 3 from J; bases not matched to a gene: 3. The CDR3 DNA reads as TGTGCCAGCGCAGGGGGCCTCTACGAGCAGTACTTC. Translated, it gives CASAGGLYEQYF.

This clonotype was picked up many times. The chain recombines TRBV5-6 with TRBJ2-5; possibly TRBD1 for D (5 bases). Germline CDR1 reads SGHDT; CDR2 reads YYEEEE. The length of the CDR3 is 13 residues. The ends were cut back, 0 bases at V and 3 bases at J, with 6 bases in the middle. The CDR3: CASSLVGEETQYF. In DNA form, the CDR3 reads TGTGCCAGCAGCTTGGTAGGGGAAGAGACCCAGTACTTC.

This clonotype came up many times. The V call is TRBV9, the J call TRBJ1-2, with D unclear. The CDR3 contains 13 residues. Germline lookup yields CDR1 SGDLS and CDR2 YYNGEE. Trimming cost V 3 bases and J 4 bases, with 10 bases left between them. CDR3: CASSGERPYGYTF. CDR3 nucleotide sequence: TGTGCCAGCAGCGGGGAAAGGCCCTATGGCTACACCTTC.

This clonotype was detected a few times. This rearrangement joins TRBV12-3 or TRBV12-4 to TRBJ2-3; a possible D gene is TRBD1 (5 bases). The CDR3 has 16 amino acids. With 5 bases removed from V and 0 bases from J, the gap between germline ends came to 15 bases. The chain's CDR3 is CASSQGGPSSTDTQYF. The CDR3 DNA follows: TGTGCCAGCAGTCAGGGTGGACCATCTAGCACAGATACGCAGTATTTT.

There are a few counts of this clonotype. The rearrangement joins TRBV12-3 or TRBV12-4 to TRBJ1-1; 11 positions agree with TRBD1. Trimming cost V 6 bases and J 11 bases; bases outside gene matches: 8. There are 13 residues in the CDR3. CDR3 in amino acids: CASSGQGALWAFF. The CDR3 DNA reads TGTGCCAGCAGCGGACAGGGGGCTTTGTGGGCTTTCTTT.

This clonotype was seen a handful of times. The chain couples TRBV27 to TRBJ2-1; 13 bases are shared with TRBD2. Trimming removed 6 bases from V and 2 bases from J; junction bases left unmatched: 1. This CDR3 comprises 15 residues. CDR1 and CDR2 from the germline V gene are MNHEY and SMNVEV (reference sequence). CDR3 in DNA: TGTGCCAGCAGGGGACTAGCGGGGCCCTACAATGAGCAGTTCTTC. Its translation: CASRGLAGPYNEQFF.

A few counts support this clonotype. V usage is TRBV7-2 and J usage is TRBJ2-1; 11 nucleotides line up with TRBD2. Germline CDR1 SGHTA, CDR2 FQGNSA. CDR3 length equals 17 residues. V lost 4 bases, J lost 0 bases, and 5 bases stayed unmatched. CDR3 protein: CASSWGLAVNSYNEQFF. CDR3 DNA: TGTGCCAGCAGCTGGGGACTAGCGGTAAACTCCTACAATGAGCAGTTCTTC.

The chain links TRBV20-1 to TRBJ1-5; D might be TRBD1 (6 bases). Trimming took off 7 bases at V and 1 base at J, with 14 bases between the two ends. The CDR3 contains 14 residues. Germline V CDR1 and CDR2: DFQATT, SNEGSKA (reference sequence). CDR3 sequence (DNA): TGCAGTGTCCTAGGGGGAAGGAGCAATCAGCCCCAGCATTTT. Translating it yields CSVLGGRSNQPQHF.

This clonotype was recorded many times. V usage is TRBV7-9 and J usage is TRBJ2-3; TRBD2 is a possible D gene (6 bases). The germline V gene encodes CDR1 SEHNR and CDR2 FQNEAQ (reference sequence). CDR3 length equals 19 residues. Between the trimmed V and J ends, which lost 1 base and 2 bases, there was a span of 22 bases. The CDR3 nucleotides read TGTGCCAGCAGCTTAGGCGGGAACCCGGGTCGGCTGCTCACAGATACGCAGTATTTT. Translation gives CASSLGGNPGRLLTDTQYF.

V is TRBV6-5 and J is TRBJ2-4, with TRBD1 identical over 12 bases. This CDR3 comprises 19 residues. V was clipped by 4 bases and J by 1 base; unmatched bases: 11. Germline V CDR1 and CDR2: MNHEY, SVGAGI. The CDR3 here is CASSSTGTGGGFAKNIQYF. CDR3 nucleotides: TGTGCCAGCAGTTCCACCGGGACAGGGGGCGGGTTTGCCAAAAACATTCAGTACTTC.

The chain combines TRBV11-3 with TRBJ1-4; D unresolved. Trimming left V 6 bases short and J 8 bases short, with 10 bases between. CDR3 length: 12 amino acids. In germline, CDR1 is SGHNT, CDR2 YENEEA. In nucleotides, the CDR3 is TGTGCCAGCAGACATCAAGGAGAAAAACTGTTTTTT. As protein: CASRHQGEKLFF.

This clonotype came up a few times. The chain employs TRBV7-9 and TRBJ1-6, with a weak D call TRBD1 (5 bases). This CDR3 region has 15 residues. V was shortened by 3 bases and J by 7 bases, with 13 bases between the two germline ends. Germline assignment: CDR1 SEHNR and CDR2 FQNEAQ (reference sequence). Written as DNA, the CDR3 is TGTGCCAGCAGCTTGAGGGACCCGGACAATTCACCCCTCCACTTT. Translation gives CASSLRDPDNSPLHF.

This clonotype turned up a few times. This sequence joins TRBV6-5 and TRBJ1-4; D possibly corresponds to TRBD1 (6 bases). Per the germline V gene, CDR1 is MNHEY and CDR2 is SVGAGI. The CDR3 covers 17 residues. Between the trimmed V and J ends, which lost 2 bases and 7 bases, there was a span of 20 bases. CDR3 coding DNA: TGTGCCAGCAGTTACCAAAATACAGGGAAGTCGGTTGAAAAACTGTTTTTT. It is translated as CASSYQNTGKSVEKLFF.